These 4 T cell receptor beta chains were all obtained from the same sample, sequenced in a study of blood T cell repertoires in COVID-19. Here immunoSEQ multiplex PCR was the method, and the copy in TCRdb shows in-frame clones only, minus some. This table has about 110,000 clones, approximately 69% appearing once. The sample taken for sequencing was peripheral blood. All receptors come from an older man with acute or convalescent COVID-19.

This clone turned up a few times. V and J are TRBV27 and TRBJ2-7, with D possibly being TRBD1 (5 bases). The CDR3 loop spans 13 amino acids. V was clipped by 5 bases and J by 7 bases, with 15 bases between them. Germline values: CDR1 MNHEY, CDR2 SMNVEV (reference sequence). The CDR3 DNA is TGTGCCAGCAGTCATCAGGGCCCCGCGGAGCAGTACTTC. Translated: CASSHQGPAEQYF.

The chain joins TRBV19 to TRBJ1-1; D remains ambiguous. The V gene lost 7 bases and the J gene lost 5 bases, with 17 bases spanning the gap. The germline V gene has CDR1 LNHDA and CDR2 SQIVND (reference sequence). The CDR3 covers 14 residues. CDR3 protein: CASKSSTARTEAFF. The CDR3 bases are TGTGCCAGTAAATCGTCGACGGCGCGGACTGAAGCTTTCTTT.

The chain couples TRBV19 to TRBJ2-2, with 10 bases aligning to TRBD1. CDR1 and CDR2 (germline): LNHDA, SQIVND (reference sequence). Trimming removed 6 bases from V and 6 bases from J; junction bases left unmatched: 4. The length of the CDR3 is 14 residues. CDR3 protein: CASRDGTGAGELFF. The CDR3 region has the DNA TGTGCCAGTAGAGACGGGACAGGGGCCGGGGAGCTGTTTTTT.

The V and J genes are TRBV19 and TRBJ2-6; tentative D call: TRBD1 (7 bases). CDR1 is LNHDA, CDR2 SQIVND, per germline (reference sequence). V lost 1 base, J lost 0 bases, and 16 bases lay in between. This CDR3 comprises 19 residues. The CDR3 region is CASSIVRGTVFSGANVLTF. The CDR3 coding sequence is TGTGCCAGTAGTATAGTCCGGGGGACAGTCTTCTCTGGGGCCAACGTCCTGACTTTC. Combining the CDR3 with reference TRBV19 and TRBJ2-6 gives the whole variable domain DGGITQSPKYLFRKEGQNVTLSCEQNLNHDAMYWYRQDPGQGLRLIYYSQIVNDFQKGDIAEGYSVSREKKESFPLTVTSAQKNPTAFYLCASSIVRGTVFSGANVLTFGAGSRLTVL.